This T cell receptor (beta chain) was documented in a study of cytomegalovirus exposure and HLA in healthy donors. This CDR3 contains 14 residues. The germline V gene encodes CDR1 MGHDK and CDR2 SYGVNS. Trimming stripped 8 bases from V and 0 bases from J, with 14 bases between. Primers for the PCR totalled 60 Vbeta and 13 Jbeta. Assay: immunoSEQ multiplex PCR; the TCRdb copy retains only in-frame clones and omits some. Of 90,000 to 150,000 clones listed, over 15% were seen once; the top ten hold 1.9%. This clone was seen more than once but under ten times. The antigen is unknown. Study outcomes and limitations: As immune exposure information, only CMV serostatus was available. Earlier analysis looked at TCR beta V segments, and most were productive about 87% or about 30% of the time.

This chain uses TRBV25-1 with TRBJ2-7; a weak D match, TRBD1 (6 bases). The receptor was isolated from a woman aged 18-29 years in good health and CMV-seronegative. The sequencing input was PBMCs. The CDR3 DNA is TGTGCCAGCTTATCGGACAGCAGCTCCTACGAGCAGTACTTC. Its translation: CASLSDSSSYEQYF.